The 21 T cell receptor beta chains presented below share a single source sample, sequenced in a study of cytomegalovirus exposure and HLA in healthy donors. Amplification used 60 Vbeta primers and 13 Jbeta primers. Some clones are missing from TCRdb's copy, which holds only in-frame ones; the method was immunoSEQ multiplex PCR. The sample has over 150,000 clones, less than 80% seen once. The sample consisted of PBMCs. Receptors originate from a man aged 35 to 55 in good health and CMV-seronegative.

This chain links TRBV6-6 with TRBJ2-3; 8 bases are a match to TRBD2. CDR1 MNHNY and CDR2 SVGAGI come from the germline V gene (reference sequence). V gave up 0 bases and J gave up 7 bases; unmatched junction bases: 6. This CDR3 comprises 15 residues. Written as DNA, the CDR3 is TGTGCCAGCAGTTACTCCGAACTAGCGGTGTATACGCAGTATTTT. Amino acid sequence: CASSYSELAVYTQYF.

The chain links TRBV5-4 to TRBJ2-5; 14 nucleotides match TRBD2. V lost 5 bases and J lost 5; bases outside the gene matches: 8. The CDR3 runs 16 residues. Germline CDR1 is SGHNT and CDR2 is YYREEE (reference sequence). The CDR3 DNA follows: TGTGCCAGCAGTCCCGGGACTAGCGGGGGCAGGGAGACCCAGTACTTC. Translation gives CASSPGTSGGRETQYF.

This chain links TRBV9 with TRBJ1-1; tentative D call: TRBD1 (5 bases). Germline CDR1 SGDLS, CDR2 YYNGEE. Trimming cost V 3 bases and J 1 base, with 13 bases left between them. This CDR3 is built from 15 residues. CDR3 in amino acids: CASSATGLTNTEAFF. The CDR3 DNA reads TGTGCCAGCAGCGCTACGGGACTCACGAACACTGAAGCTTTCTTT. The whole variable domain, filled in from reference TRBV9 and TRBJ1-1, reads DSGVTQTPKHLITATGQRVTLRCSPRSGDLSVYWYQQSLDQGLQFLIQYYNGEERAKGNILERFSAQQFPDLHSELNLSSLELGDSALYFCASSATGLTNTEAFFGQGTRLTVV.

The genes are TRBV19 and TRBJ1-1; D gene ambiguous. The germline V gene encodes CDR1 LNHDA and CDR2 SQIVND (reference sequence). Trimming pared 3 bases from V and 4 bases from J, leaving 15 bases between. The CDR3 covers 15 residues. The CDR3 DNA reads as TGTGCCAGTAGTATTCTGGGCTCCTTGGGCACTGAAGCTTTCTTT. This translates into CASSILGSLGTEAFF.

The V call is TRBV4-1, the J call TRBJ2-2, with 7 bases identical to TRBD1. The CDR3 loop spans 16 amino acids. V was clipped by 3 bases and J by 0 bases; unmatched bases: 4. Per germline, CDR1 MGHRA and CDR2 YSYEKL. CDR3 DNA: TGCGCCAGCAGCCAGAACAGGGGCGCGAACACCGGGGAGCTGTTTTTT. It translates to CASSQNRGANTGELFF.

The chain recombines TRBV19 with TRBJ2-2; 8 bases are a match to TRBD2. The CDR3 is made up of 15 amino acids. The germline V gene has CDR1 LNHDA and CDR2 SQIVND (reference sequence). With V trimmed by 5 bases and J by 6 bases, 8 bases remained unmatched. In DNA, the CDR3 is TGTGCCAGTAGTTTTTACGGGGGGGCCGCCGGGGAGCTGTTTTTT. Translated: CASSFYGGAAGELFF.

The chain uses TRBV5-4 and TRBJ2-3, with TRBD2 identical over 7 bases. The CDR3 has 14 residues. Germline V gene lookup returns CDR1 SGHNT and CDR2 YYREEE (reference sequence). V lost 4 bases to trimming and J lost 6 bases; unmatched junction nucleotides: 8. This CDR3 is CASSRSSGSDTQYF. For the CDR3, the DNA is TGTGCCAGCAGCAGATCTAGCGGATCGGATACGCAGTATTTT.

V gene TRBV19 combines with J gene TRBJ2-1; TRBD1 matches 9 bases. CDR1 is LNHDA and CDR2 is SQIVND in the germline V gene (reference sequence). The CDR3 contains 16 residues. J was trimmed by 2 bases and V by 6 bases; bases with no gene match: 8. CDR3: CASSPAGQGTYNEQFF. CDR3 coding DNA: TGTGCCAGTAGCCCAGCAGGACAGGGGACCTACAATGAGCAGTTCTTC.

The chain employs TRBV10-3 and TRBJ1-4; possibly TRBD1 for D (6 bases). CDR3 length: 15 residues. CDR1 ENHRY and CDR2 SYGVKD come from the germline V gene. Trimming left V 6 bases short and J 0 bases short, with 11 bases between. DNA for the CDR3: TGTGCCATCAGGCCGGGACAAGCAACTAATGAAAAACTGTTTTTT. Amino acids: CAIRPGQATNEKLFF.

The chain is built from TRBV6-6 and TRBJ2-3; tentatively, D is TRBD2 (5 bases). This CDR3 is 15 amino acids long. CDR1 MNHNY and CDR2 SVGAGI come from the germline V gene (reference sequence). The V end was cut by 2 bases, the J end by 5 bases, with 14 bases between. CDR3 loop: CASSYRRIEGDTQYF. The CDR3 nucleotides read TGTGCCAGCAGTTACCGGCGTATTGAGGGAGATACGCAGTATTTT.

V and J are TRBV18 and TRBJ1-2; 8 bases map to TRBD1. The CDR3 has 14 residues. The germline V gene has CDR1 KGHSH and CDR2 LQKENI. Trimming removed 1 base from V and 4 bases from J; junction bases left unmatched: 2. CDR3 coding DNA: TGTGCCAGCTCACCACTAGGACAGGGCTATGGCTACACCTTC. Translating it yields CASSPLGQGYGYTF.

This rearrangement joins TRBV6-1 to TRBJ1-4; 8 nucleotides line up with TRBD1. After removal of 4 bases from V and 0 bases from J, the junction contained 13 bases not matched to a gene. There are 19 residues in the CDR3. Per the germline V gene, CDR1 is MNHNS and CDR2 is SASEGT. The CDR3 loop reads CASSGSRQGRPSTNEKLFF. DNA for the CDR3: TGTGCCAGCAGTGGGTCCCGACAGGGGCGCCCTTCAACTAATGAAAAACTGTTTTTT.

V and J are TRBV15 and TRBJ2-4; D not resolved. Trimming took off 0 bases at V and 8 bases at J, with 8 bases between the two ends. Germline V gene lookup returns CDR1 LNHNV and CDR2 YYDKDF (reference sequence). The CDR3 is 13 residues long. The DNA for the CDR3 is TGTGCCACCAGCAGAGATGAGGTAGACATTCAGTACTTC. Residues: CATSRDEVDIQYF.

The chain is built from TRBV30 and TRBJ1-1; D remains unclear. The V and J ends lost 3 bases and 7 bases respectively, with 15 bases between them. The germline V gene encodes CDR1 GTSNPN and CDR2 SVGIG (reference sequence). This CDR3 is 13 amino acids long. The CDR3 loop reads CAWSPSRTIEAFF. In DNA form, the CDR3 reads TGTGCCTGGAGCCCGTCCCGAACAATTGAAGCTTTCTTT.

Notes on this clone: At one end, the junction sequence differs from germline, possibly due to a read error. The chain carries TRBV7-9 and TRBJ2-7; D gene uncertain. The CDR3 is 13 residues long. Looked up from germline, CDR1 is SEHNR and CDR2 is FQNEAQ (reference sequence). CDR3 loop: CSSSLVPAYEQYF. For the CDR3, the DNA is TGTTCCAGCAGCTTAGTGCCAGCCTACGAGCAGTACTTC.

This chain joins TRBV23-1 and TRBJ1-1; TRBD1 agrees at 7 bases. TRBV23-1 is an open reading frame, and its role is uncertain. The CDR3 has 16 residues. The V and J ends lost 2 bases and 0 bases, in that order; junction bases with no gene match: 6. For the CDR3, the DNA is TGCGCCAGCAGTCAAAGGGGGCGAGGGTTGAACACTGAAGCTTTCTTT. Translating gives CASSQRGRGLNTEAFF.

The chain joins TRBV18 to TRBJ1-3, with D perhaps matching TRBD1 (5 bases). This CDR3 spans 17 amino acids. Germline loops: CDR1 KGHSH, CDR2 LQKENI. V lost 3 bases and J 2 bases, leaving 17 bases between the germline ends. The CDR3 DNA is TGTGCCAGCTCACCCGAGATCGCGGGGGAGGCTGGAAACACCATATATTTT. Translation: CASSPEIAGEAGNTIYF.

This chain uses TRBV9 with TRBJ1-1; 7 bases map to TRBD1. V trimming: 2 bases; J trimming: 3 bases; junction bases outside the gene matches: 10. Germline V lookup: CDR1 SGDLS, CDR2 YYNGEE. CDR3 size: 16 residues. The CDR3 region is CASSVGQADLDTEAFF. Here the CDR3 DNA reads TGTGCCAGCAGCGTCGGACAGGCGGATTTGGACACTGAAGCTTTCTTT.

This clone was counted only a few times. V gene TRBV18 combines with J gene TRBJ1-4, with TRBD1 as a possible D gene (6 bases). The germline gives CDR1 KGHSH, CDR2 LQKENI. The CDR3 totals 15 residues. V shed 5 bases and J shed 4 bases, with 14 bases lying between them. The CDR3 bases are TGTGCCAGCTCAGTACCGACAGGAAATAATGAAAAACTGTTTTTT. Translated, it gives CASSVPTGNNEKLFF.

This rearrangement joins TRBV7-3 to TRBJ2-2; TRBD2 matches 14 bases. Germline CDR1 and CDR2: SGHTA and FQGTGA. The CDR3 has 18 amino acids. V lost 3 bases to trimming and J lost 0 bases; unmatched junction nucleotides: 3. The CDR3 loop reads CASSLGLAGAANTGELFF. The CDR3 bases are TGTGCCAGCAGCTTGGGACTAGCGGGAGCCGCGAACACCGGGGAGCTGTTTTTT.

This chain connects TRBV2 to TRBJ1-2; D unclear. This CDR3 comprises 14 residues. CDR1 is SNHLY and CDR2 is FYNNEI in the germline V gene. Trimming cost V 2 bases and J 4 bases, with 11 bases left between them. The CDR3 DNA sequence: TGTGCCAGCAGTGAACGGGATTTGGGCTATGGCTACACCTTC. Translation gives CASSERDLGYGYTF.